This TCR beta chain originates from a study of cytomegalovirus exposure and HLA in healthy donors. Notes on the study in general: The analysis excluded some indistinguishable V segments, including TRBV6-2 and TRBV6-3.

A note on this clone: Antigen: not known.

PCR primers comprised 60 Vbeta and 13 Jbeta primers. Using immunoSEQ multiplex PCR, the repertoire was profiled, and TCRdb retains in-frame clones only, with some absent. The sample includes about 190,000 clones, around 77% seen only once; the top ten take around 1.6%. The germline V gene has CDR1 SGDLS and CDR2 YYNGEE. Trimming removed 2 bases from V and 1 base from J; junction bases left unmatched: 11. This CDR3 is 17 amino acids long. The sequenced material came from PBMCs. The TCR was taken from a woman aged 18-29 years in good health and CMV-seronegative. The gene calls are TRBV9 and TRBJ1-1; TRBD1 aligns across 7 bases. Here the CDR3 reads CASSVDSLGGWNTEAFF. The CDR3 coding sequence is TGTGCCAGCAGCGTCGACAGTTTAGGGGGCTGGAACACTGAAGCTTTCTTT.